Listed here are 26 T cell receptor beta chains from one sample, sequenced in a study of blood T cells in healthy people across ages (dated by TCRdb to the mid-2010s). To prepare the library, 5' RACE was applied. The sample was run on an Illumina HiSeq 2500. The second PCR ran for roughly 7 to 11 cycles and used a J-beta primer mix along with a sample-barcoded 5' primer. TCRdb trimmed public reads at Q25 via fastp, called clones via MiXCR and kept in-frame beta chains. Records with the same CDR3 protein are collapsed into one entry carrying the most frequent genes and DNA. The sample yields about 680,000 distinct CDR3 sequences; about 52% were counted once. Approximately 32% of the sample rests with the top ten. Input material: blood. These TCRs come from a woman aged 55-75 years in good health.

The gene calls are TRBV3-1 and TRBJ1-1; D not certain. Germline CDR1 reads LGHDT; CDR2 reads YNNKEL (reference sequence). This CDR3 contains 14 residues. V lost 4 bases and J 4 bases, leaving 13 bases between the germline ends. CDR3 in DNA: TGTGCCAGCAGCCTGATAGGGCGGAGCACTGAAGCTTTCTTT. Residues: CASSLIGRSTEAFF. The whole variable domain, filled in from reference TRBV3-1 and TRBJ1-1, reads DTAVSQTPKYLVTQMGNDKSIKCEQNLGHDTMYWYKQDSKKFLKIMFSYNNKELIINETVPNRFSPKSPDKAHLNLHINSLELGDSAVYFCASSLIGRSTEAFFGQGTRLTVV.

The genes are TRBV4-3 and TRBJ1-2; D is undetermined. Germline lookup yields CDR1 LGHNA and CDR2 YSLEER. CDR3 length: 14 amino acids. V was clipped by 2 bases and J by 3 bases, with 10 bases between them. The chain's CDR3 is CASSQRREYYGYTF. CDR3 in DNA: TGCGCCAGCAGCCAAAGACGGGAGTACTATGGCTACACCTTC.

This clonotype has more than one count but fewer than ten. This chain connects TRBV5-1 to TRBJ1-1; 9 positions match TRBD1. The length of the CDR3 is 13 residues. The J segment lost 4 bases and the V segment lost 7 bases, leaving 5 bases of the junction unmatched. Germline V lookup: CDR1 SGHRS, CDR2 YFSETQ. The DNA of the CDR3 is TGCGCCAGCGGCGGACAGGGGAGCACTGAAGCTTTCTTT. It translates to CASGGQGSTEAFF.

This sequence joins TRBV6-1 and TRBJ1-6; D is unresolved. Trimming left V 5 bases short and J 12 bases short, with 14 bases between. CDR3 length: 13 residues. Germline V CDR1 and CDR2: MNHNS, SASEGT. The CDR3 sequence: CASSPEAWGPLHF. DNA of the CDR3: TGTGCCAGCAGTCCAGAGGCTTGGGGACCCCTCCACTTT.

The chain links TRBV28 to TRBJ2-1; 11 bases are a match to TRBD2. This CDR3 is built from 18 residues. Germline CDR1 is MDHEN and CDR2 is SYDVKM. V lost 6 bases and J lost 0; bases outside the gene matches: 10. CDR3 loop: CASSVGRLAGSSYNEQFF. As DNA, the CDR3 is TGTGCCAGCAGCGTAGGGCGACTAGCGGGGAGCTCCTACAATGAGCAGTTCTTC.

In DNA form, the CDR3 reads TGCAGCGTTGAAGTTCGGCTAGCGGGAGGGCCCTGGGACAATGAGCAGTTCTTC. Translated, it gives CSVEVRLAGGPWDNEQFF. V and J are TRBV29-1 and TRBJ2-1, with 12 nucleotides matching TRBD2. J was trimmed by 5 bases and V by 1 base; bases with no gene match: 12. The CDR3 totals 18 residues. The germline CDR1 and CDR2 sequences are SQVTM and ANQGSEA.

V gene TRBV28 combines with J gene TRBJ2-7; D not certain. The V end was cut by 6 bases, the J end by 2 bases, with 14 bases between. Germline CDR1 and CDR2: MDHEN and SYDVKM. The CDR3 is 14 amino acids. The chain's CDR3 is CASSRAGIAYEQYF. In nucleotides, the CDR3 is TGTGCCAGCAGCCGTGCAGGTATAGCCTACGAGCAGTACTTC. The full variable domain, rest sourced from reference TRBV28 and TRBJ2-7, is DVKVTQSSRYLVKRTGEKVFLECVQDMDHENMFWYRQDPGLGLRLIYFSYDVKMKEKGDIPEGYSVSREKKERFSLILESASTNQTSMYLCASSRAGIAYEQYFGPGTRLTVT.

The rearrangement joins TRBV7-2 to TRBJ2-3; maybe TRBD1 (6 bases). Trimming left V 1 base short and J 0 bases short, with 11 bases between. CDR1 is SGHTA, CDR2 FQGNSA, per germline. This CDR3 is built from 16 residues. The CDR3 reads CASSLVGQQSTDTQYF. The CDR3 nucleotides read TGTGCCAGCAGCTTAGTCGGACAGCAGAGCACAGATACGCAGTATTTT.

This clonotype was observed once. The chain employs TRBV5-1 and TRBJ2-3; no reliable D call. With 0 bases removed from V and 4 bases from J, the gap between germline ends came to 12 bases. The CDR3 loop spans 15 amino acids. The germline CDR1 and CDR2 sequences are SGHRS and YFSETQ. DNA of the CDR3: TGCGCCAGCAGCTTGGAGGGATCCAGCGCAGATACGCAGTATTTT. It yields the protein CASSLEGSSADTQYF. Complete variable domain (other parts from reference TRBV5-1 and TRBJ2-3): KAGVTQTPRYLIKTRGQQVTLSCSPISGHRSVSWYQQTPGQGLQFLFEYFSETQRNKGNFPGRFSGRQFSNSRSEMNVSTLELGDSALYLCASSLEGSSADTQYFGPGTRLTVL.

This chain connects TRBV2 to TRBJ2-2, with 8 bases matching TRBD2. The CDR3 covers 14 residues. The V and J ends lost 5 bases and 6 bases, in that order; junction bases with no gene match: 5. Per the germline V gene, CDR1 is SNHLY and CDR2 is FYNNEI. CDR3 in amino acids: CASSSGRGSGELFF. The DNA for the CDR3 is TGTGCCAGCAGTAGCGGGAGAGGATCCGGGGAGCTGTTTTTT. The variable domain in full, completed from reference TRBV2 and TRBJ2-2, reads EPEVTQTPSHQVTQMGQEVILRCVPISNHLYFYWYRQILGQKVEFLVSFYNNEISEKSEIFDDQFSVERPDGSNFTLKIRSTKLEDSAMYFCASSSGRGSGELFFGEGSRLTVL.

Ten or more counts support this clonotype. The V call is TRBV7-2, the J call TRBJ1-5; D is ambiguous. CDR1 is SGHTA and CDR2 is FQGNSA in the germline V gene. CDR3 length equals 13 residues. The V end was cut by 5 bases, the J end by 4 bases, with 9 bases between. The CDR3 DNA follows: TGTGCCAGCAGCACTGGCTGGAATCAGCCCCAGCATTTT. It is translated as CASSTGWNQPQHF.

The V and J genes are TRBV6-2 or TRBV6-3 and TRBJ2-1; the D is unclear. V lost 7 bases and J 3 bases, leaving 13 bases between the germline ends. The CDR3 is 14 residues long. Germline lookup yields CDR1 MNHEY and CDR2 SVGEGT. CDR3 in DNA: TGTGCCAGCACGGGCAGTCCTTACTACAATGAGCAGTTCTTC. It translates to CASTGSPYYNEQFF.

This rearrangement joins TRBV15 to TRBJ2-7, with D perhaps TRBD2 (5 bases). The J call could be wrong; TRBJ2-5 is a better fit for the DNA end. Per the germline V gene, CDR1 is LNHNV and CDR2 is YYDKDF (reference sequence). The CDR3 is made up of 14 amino acids. The CDR3 nucleotides read TGTGCCACCAGCAGAGATGTCGGGGAAGAGACCCAGTACTTC. Residues: CATSRDVGEETQYF.

V is TRBV4-3 and J is TRBJ1-1; no reliable D call. The CDR3 covers 13 residues. Germline V CDR1 and CDR2: LGHNA, YSLEER. V lost 2 bases and J lost 2, with 6 bases in between. The CDR3 DNA is TGCGCCAGCAGCCAAAATGACAACACTGAAGCTTTCTTT. Translated: CASSQNDNTEAFF.

The gene calls are TRBV6-1 and TRBJ2-6; D unclear. CDR1 is MNHNS, CDR2 SASEGT, per germline. Trimming removed 8 bases at V and 0 bases at J, with 14 bases between. CDR3 size: 16 residues. CDR3 region: CASSPTTNSGANVLTF. Written as DNA, the CDR3 is TGTGCCAGCTCTCCGACAACCAACTCTGGGGCCAACGTCCTGACTTTC.

J is TRBJ1-4 and V is TRBV19, with D hard to call. Germline lookup yields CDR1 LNHDA and CDR2 SQIVND (reference sequence). CDR3 length: 14 residues. Trimming left V 3 bases short and J 0 bases short, with 5 bases between. CDR3 protein: CASSIDATNEKLFF. The DNA for the CDR3 is TGTGCCAGTAGTATCGACGCAACTAATGAAAAACTGTTTTTT. The complete variable domain, with remaining parts taken from reference TRBV19 and TRBJ1-4, reads DGGITQSPKYLFRKEGQNVTLSCEQNLNHDAMYWYRQDPGQGLRLIYYSQIVNDFQKGDIAEGYSVSREKKESFPLTVTSAQKNPTAFYLCASSIDATNEKLFFGSGTQLSVL.

V is TRBV5-1 and J is TRBJ2-5; possibly TRBD1 for D (5 bases). Germline V gene lookup returns CDR1 SGHRS and CDR2 YFSETQ. Trimming took 8 bases from V and 5 from J, leaving 16 bases between them. This CDR3 region has 13 residues. The CDR3 sequence: CASRQNQRETQYF. The CDR3 DNA reads TGCGCCAGTCGACAGAACCAAAGGGAGACCCAGTACTTC.

The chain carries TRBV12-3 or TRBV12-4 and TRBJ2-7, with 7 bases matching TRBD2. The CDR3 consists of 14 residues. Unmatched junction bases numbered 5, after V lost 1 base and J lost 5 bases. The CDR3 region has the DNA TGTGCCAGCAGTTTAGGGACGGCGGGGGACGAGCAGTACTTC. This codes for CASSLGTAGDEQYF.

This clonotype was detected a few times. The chain is built from TRBV6-1 and TRBJ2-5; TRBD2 might be the D (6 bases). CDR3 size: 13 residues. Germline V CDR1 and CDR2: MNHNS, SASEGT. Between the trimmed V and J ends, which lost 8 bases and 5 bases, there was a span of 15 bases. The CDR3 loop is CASQTRGHETQYF. CDR3 in DNA: TGTGCCAGCCAGACGCGGGGCCACGAGACCCAGTACTTC.

This clonotype was found once. The chain links TRBV28 to TRBJ1-6; D call uncertain. The CDR3 covers 15 residues. Per germline, CDR1 MDHEN and CDR2 SYDVKM. V was trimmed by 7 bases and J by 0 bases, leaving 10 bases between them. The CDR3 reads CASTPASSYNSPLHF. In nucleotides, the CDR3 is TGTGCCAGCACCCCGGCCAGCTCCTATAATTCACCCCTCCACTTT.

V is TRBV28 and J is TRBJ2-3; 9 bases are shared with TRBD1. J gave up 4 bases and V 8 bases, and 1 base lay outside the gene matches. From germline, CDR1 is MDHEN and CDR2 SYDVKM. The CDR3 contains 12 residues. The CDR3 nucleotides are TGTGCCAGCCGACAGGGGGCAGATACGCAGTATTTT. It translates to CASRQGADTQYF.

The CDR3 protein is CSARPGQGVLYGYTF. CDR3 DNA: TGCAGTGCTAGACCCGGACAGGGAGTCCTCTATGGCTACACCTTC. J is TRBJ1-2 and V is TRBV20-1; 8 bases agree with TRBD1. CDR3 length: 15 residues. From germline, CDR1 is DFQATT and CDR2 SNEGSKA (reference sequence). V was pared by 2 bases and J by 4 bases, with 9 bases of the junction left unmatched.

About this clonotype itself: The junction shows a germline mismatch at one end, possibly a read error. DNA of the CDR3: TGTACCAGCAGTTTACTTGGGGTTGGACAGCCCCAGCATTTT. Translation: CTSSLLGVGQPQHF. The rearrangement links TRBV12-3 or TRBV12-4 to TRBJ1-5, with no clear D. The CDR3 spans 14 residues.

V gene TRBV29-1 combines with J gene TRBJ2-5; perhaps TRBD1 as D (6 bases). The CDR3 runs to 11 residues. Germline values: CDR1 SQVTM, CDR2 ANQGSEA. V lost 3 bases, J lost 11 bases, and 13 bases lay in between. In nucleotides, the CDR3 is TGCAGCGTTGAGCCAGGGGTCGGGCAGTACTTC. This translates into CSVEPGVGQYF. The variable domain in full, with the rest retrieved from reference TRBV29-1 and TRBJ2-5, is SAVISQKPSRDICQRGTSLTIQCQVDSQVTMMFWYRQQPGQSLTLIATANQGSEATYESGFVIDKFPISRPNLTFSTLTVSNMSPEDSSIYLCSVEPGVGQYFGPGTRLLVL.

The chain employs TRBV25-1 and TRBJ1-2; D uncertain. The germline gives CDR1 MGHDK, CDR2 SYGVNS. This CDR3 region has 14 residues. Trimming stripped 6 bases from V and 5 bases from J, with 16 bases between. Here the CDR3 reads CASRQTWLRYGYTF. The CDR3 bases are TGTGCCAGCAGACAGACATGGCTTCGGTATGGCTACACCTTC.

This clonotype has just a few counts. The V gene is TRBV21-1, the J gene TRBJ2-5; no check of the table's D call, TRBD1, against the DNA was made. TRBV21-1 represents a pseudogene. This CDR3 is 18 amino acids long. CDR3 sequence reads: CASSKIPRQGMLQETQYF. DNA for the CDR3: TGTGCCAGCAGCAAAATACCGAGACAGGGGATGTTACAAGAGACCCAGTACTTC.